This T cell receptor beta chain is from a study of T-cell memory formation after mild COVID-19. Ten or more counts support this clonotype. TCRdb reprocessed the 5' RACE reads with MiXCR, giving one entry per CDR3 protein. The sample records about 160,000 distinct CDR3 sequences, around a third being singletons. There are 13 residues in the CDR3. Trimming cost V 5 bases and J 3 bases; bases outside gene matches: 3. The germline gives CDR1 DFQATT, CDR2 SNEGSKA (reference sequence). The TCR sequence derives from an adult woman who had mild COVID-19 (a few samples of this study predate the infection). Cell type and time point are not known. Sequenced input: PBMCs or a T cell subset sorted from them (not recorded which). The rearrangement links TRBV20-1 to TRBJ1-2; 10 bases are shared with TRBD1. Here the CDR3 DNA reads TGCAGTGCTCGGACAGGGGGTGACTATGGCTACACCTTC. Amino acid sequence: CSARTGGDYGYTF.